This T cell receptor (beta chain) derives from a study of response to subunit inactivated influenza vaccine. One entry per CDR3 protein results from TCRdb running MiXCR on the RT-PCR reads. The sample records around 650,000 distinct CDR3 sequences, around 16% being singletons. Study-wide results and caveats: Authors suggested each seasonal flu vaccination may recruit only limited numbers of new T cells.

Details on this clonotype: The antigen is undetermined.

CDR1 and CDR2 from the germline V gene are LGHNA and YSLEER. The V gene lost 3 bases and the J gene lost 9 bases, with 15 bases spanning the gap. The CDR3 covers 14 residues. The chain has TRBV4-3 and TRBJ2-1; no firm D call. This specimen consisted of PBMCs from blood, obtained about 13 days after vaccination. The TCR originated in a man aged 45-65 years who received an inactivated influenza vaccine. CDR3 coding DNA: TGCGCCAGCAGCCAGTCCCCAGGCACTGGTGAGCAGTTCTTC. It encodes CASSQSPGTGEQFF.